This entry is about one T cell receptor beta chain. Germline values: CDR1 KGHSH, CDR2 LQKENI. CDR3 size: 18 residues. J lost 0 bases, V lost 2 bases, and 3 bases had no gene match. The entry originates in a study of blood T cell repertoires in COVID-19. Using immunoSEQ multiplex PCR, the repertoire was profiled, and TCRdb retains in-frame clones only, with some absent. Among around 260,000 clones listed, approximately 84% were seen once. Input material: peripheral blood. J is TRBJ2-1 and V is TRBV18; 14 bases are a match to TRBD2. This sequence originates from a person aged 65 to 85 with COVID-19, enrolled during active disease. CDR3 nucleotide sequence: TGTGCCAGCTCACCATTCGGGACTAGCGGGAGCTCCTACAATGAGCAGTTCTTC. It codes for CASSPFGTSGSSYNEQFF.